The rows below give T cell receptor beta chains drawn from one sample of a study of blood T cell repertoires in COVID-19. Clones were sequenced by immunoSEQ multiplex PCR, and TCRdb holds only the in-frame ones, with some missing. The sample shows 95,000 to 110,000 clones, more than 75% of them seen only once. The material sequenced was peripheral blood. The receptor set was obtained from a human donor in a cohort sampled during active COVID-19. The CDR3 runs from the conserved cysteine through the conserved F or W. Each record gives: CDR3 protein, CDR3 DNA, J gene, D gene, clone size, V gene. The D gene is left open where the match is weak. The size entry is marked missing in some rows and otherwise reads once, few, many or a size class.

CDR3aa: CASSSQGASEKLFF
CDR3nt: TGCGCCAGCAGCTCACAGGGGGCATCTGAAAAACTGTTTTTT
j_gene: TRBJ1-4
d_gene: TRBD1
abundance: -
v_gene: TRBV5-1

CDR3aa: CSATNSREQYF
CDR3nt: TGCAGTGCTACCAATAGTCGGGAGCAGTACTTC
j_gene: TRBJ2-7
d_gene: -
abundance: once
v_gene: TRBV20-1

CDR3aa: CASSLGLGGDAHYNEQFF
CDR3nt: TGTGCTAGCAGCTTAGGTTTGGGGGGGGACGCCCACTACAATGAGCAGTTCTTC
j_gene: TRBJ2-1
d_gene: TRBD2
abundance: -
v_gene: TRBV7-7

CDR3aa: CASSLDLGQGTDTQYF
CDR3nt: TGTGCCAGCAGCTTAGATTTGGGACAGGGCACAGATACGCAGTATTTT
j_gene: TRBJ2-3
d_gene: TRBD1
abundance: -
v_gene: TRBV11-2

CDR3aa: CASSLRSGGADTEAFF
CDR3nt: TGCGCCAGCAGCTTGAGGTCGGGGGGCGCGGACACTGAAGCTTTCTTT
j_gene: TRBJ1-1
d_gene: -
abundance: once
v_gene: TRBV5-1

CDR3aa: CASSYSGRGLPYNEQFF
CDR3nt: TGTGCCAGCAGTTACTCTGGCAGGGGGCTCCCCTACAATGAGCAGTTCTTC
j_gene: TRBJ2-1
d_gene: TRBD1
abundance: -
v_gene: TRBV6-2/TRBV6-3

CDR3aa: CASSEAGRGGNTIYF
CDR3nt: TGTGCCAGCAGTGAAGCGGGGAGAGGCGGAAACACCATATATTTT
j_gene: TRBJ1-3
d_gene: -
abundance: -
v_gene: TRBV6-1

CDR3aa: CASSRRTDMNTEAFF
CDR3nt: TGTGCCAGCAGCCGCCGGACAGACATGAACACTGAAGCTTTCTTT
j_gene: TRBJ1-1
d_gene: -
abundance: -
v_gene: TRBV7-9

CDR3aa: CSVRTSRGQTQYF
CDR3nt: TGCAGCGTCCGGACTAGCAGGGGCCAGACCCAGTACTTC
j_gene: TRBJ2-5
d_gene: TRBD2
abundance: once
v_gene: TRBV29-1

CDR3aa: CASSRWTGERGYGYTF
CDR3nt: TGTGCCAGCAGCCGCTGGACAGGCGAAAGGGGCTATGGCTACACCTTC
j_gene: TRBJ1-2
d_gene: TRBD1
abundance: -
v_gene: TRBV6-2/TRBV6-3

CDR3aa: CASSFDRAAYNEQFF
CDR3nt: TGCGCCAGCAGTTTCGACAGGGCAGCCTACAATGAGCAGTTCTTC
j_gene: TRBJ2-1
d_gene: TRBD1
abundance: -
v_gene: TRBV5-1

CDR3aa: CASSRDILYEQYF
CDR3nt: TGTGCCAGCAGCCGCGACATCCTCTACGAGCAGTACTTC
j_gene: TRBJ2-7
d_gene: -
abundance: -
v_gene: TRBV7-3

CDR3aa: CASSEQPNTGELFF
CDR3nt: TGTGCCAGCAGTGAACAGCCGAACACCGGGGAGCTGTTTTTT
j_gene: TRBJ2-2
d_gene: -
abundance: -
v_gene: TRBV6-4

CDR3aa: CASSGPSGGPFYNEQFF
CDR3nt: TGCGCCAGCAGCGGGCCTAGCGGGGGCCCCTTTTACAATGAGCAGTTCTTC
j_gene: TRBJ2-1
d_gene: TRBD2
abundance: -
v_gene: TRBV4-1

CDR3aa: CASSPGQGPERAFF
CDR3nt: TGCGCCAGCAGCCCGGGACAGGGGCCCGAGCGAGCTTTCTTT
j_gene: TRBJ1-1
d_gene: TRBD1
abundance: -
v_gene: TRBV5-1

CDR3aa: CASILELEAFF
CDR3nt: TGTGCCAGCATATTAGAGCTTGAAGCTTTCTTT
j_gene: TRBJ1-1
d_gene: -
abundance: once
v_gene: TRBV28

CDR3aa: CASSLTGSYSYEQYF
CDR3nt: TGTGCCAGCAGTTTAACAGGGTCGTACTCCTACGAGCAGTACTTC
j_gene: TRBJ2-7
d_gene: -
abundance: -
v_gene: TRBV28

CDR3aa: CASSEGAGSQPQHF
CDR3nt: TGTGCCAGCAGTGAGGGGGCTGGGAGTCAGCCCCAGCATTTT
j_gene: TRBJ1-5
d_gene: -
abundance: -
v_gene: TRBV2

CDR3aa: CASRPTGTGAYEQYF
CDR3nt: TGTGCCAGCAGACCCACCGGGACAGGAGCCTACGAGCAGTACTTC
j_gene: TRBJ2-7
d_gene: TRBD1
abundance: once
v_gene: TRBV28

CDR3aa: CASSLGDTNIQYF
CDR3nt: TGTGCCAGCAGCTTAGGGGACACCAACATTCAGTACTTC
j_gene: TRBJ2-4
d_gene: -
abundance: -
v_gene: TRBV7-9

CDR3aa: CSVDFGQGAPNEQFF
CDR3nt: TGCAGCGTTGACTTCGGGCAGGGGGCGCCCAATGAGCAGTTCTTC
j_gene: TRBJ2-1
d_gene: TRBD1
abundance: -
v_gene: TRBV29-1

CDR3aa: CASTLTSGGTPETQYF
CDR3nt: TGTGCCAGTACCTTGACTAGCGGGGGGACACCAGAGACCCAGTACTTC
j_gene: TRBJ2-5
d_gene: TRBD2
abundance: -
v_gene: TRBV19

CDR3aa: CASNRFDTGELFF
CDR3nt: TGTGCCAGCAACAGATTCGACACCGGGGAGCTGTTTTTT
j_gene: TRBJ2-2
d_gene: -
abundance: -
v_gene: TRBV28

CDR3aa: CASRGQEGGAYNEQFF
CDR3nt: TGTGCCAGCAGAGGCCAAGAGGGAGGAGCCTACAATGAGCAGTTCTTC
j_gene: TRBJ2-1
d_gene: -
abundance: -
v_gene: TRBV2

CDR3aa: CASSQVPSYNEQFF
CDR3nt: TGTGCCAGCAGCCAAGTCCCTAGCTACAATGAGCAGTTCTTC
j_gene: TRBJ2-1
d_gene: -
abundance: -
v_gene: TRBV14

CDR3aa: CASSLGVAENEQFF
CDR3nt: TGTGCCAGCAGCCTAGGGGTAGCGGAAAATGAGCAGTTCTTC
j_gene: TRBJ2-1
d_gene: -
abundance: -
v_gene: TRBV11-3

CDR3aa: CASSWRGDRTEETQYF
CDR3nt: TGTGCCAGCAGCTGGAGAGGGGACAGAACAGAAGAGACCCAGTACTTC
j_gene: TRBJ2-5
d_gene: TRBD1
abundance: -
v_gene: TRBV7-8

CDR3aa: CASSVDREETQYF
CDR3nt: TGTGCCAGTAGTGTCGACAGGGAAGAGACCCAGTACTTC
j_gene: TRBJ2-5
d_gene: TRBD1
abundance: -
v_gene: TRBV19

CDR3aa: CASSESWGRKAEAFF
CDR3nt: TGCGCCAGCAGTGAGTCGTGGGGCCGAAAAGCCGAAGCTTTCTTT
j_gene: TRBJ1-1
d_gene: -
abundance: -
v_gene: TRBV10-1

CDR3aa: CASTQRDRYDQAFF
CDR3nt: TGTGCCAGCACCCAACGGGACAGGTACGACCAAGCTTTCTTT
j_gene: TRBJ1-1
d_gene: TRBD1
abundance: -
v_gene: TRBV14

CDR3aa: CASSSYPKTGGLGTIAKNIQYF
CDR3nt: TGTGCCAGCAGCTCGTACCCAAAGACAGGCGGCCTTGGTACCATAGCCAAAAACATTCAGTACTTC
j_gene: TRBJ2-4
d_gene: -
abundance: once
v_gene: TRBV13

CDR3aa: CASSIWASSYEQYF
CDR3nt: TGTGCCAGTAGTATCTGGGCCAGTTCCTACGAGCAGTACTTC
j_gene: TRBJ2-7
d_gene: -
abundance: -
v_gene: TRBV19

CDR3aa: CASSLGLAGGGEQFF
CDR3nt: TGTGCCAGCAGCTTAGGACTAGCGGGAGGAGGTGAGCAGTTCTTC
j_gene: TRBJ2-1
d_gene: TRBD2
abundance: -
v_gene: TRBV13

CDR3aa: CASSLVGREYQETQYF
CDR3nt: TGTGCCAGCAGCTTAGTAGGGCGGGAGTACCAAGAGACCCAGTACTTC
j_gene: TRBJ2-5
d_gene: TRBD2
abundance: -
v_gene: TRBV13

CDR3aa: CASSVGTGEREKLFF
CDR3nt: TGTGCCAGCAGCGTAGGGACGGGAGAACGTGAAAAACTGTTTTTT
j_gene: TRBJ1-4
d_gene: -
abundance: -
v_gene: TRBV5-4

CDR3aa: CASRAAGGVGYTF
CDR3nt: TGTGCCAGCAGGGCCGCAGGGGGCGTTGGCTACACCTTC
j_gene: TRBJ1-2
d_gene: TRBD1
abundance: -
v_gene: TRBV27

CDR3aa: CASSQDLSGGDPGELFF
CDR3nt: TGTGCCAGCAGCCAAGATCTTAGCGGGGGGGACCCCGGGGAGCTGTTTTTT
j_gene: TRBJ2-2
d_gene: TRBD2
abundance: -
v_gene: TRBV3-1/TRBV3-2

CDR3aa: CAISQGPGQTNTEAFF
CDR3nt: TGTGCCATCAGTCAGGGGCCGGGACAGACTAACACTGAAGCTTTCTTT
j_gene: TRBJ1-1
d_gene: TRBD1
abundance: -
v_gene: TRBV10-3

CDR3aa: CASSKTGTSGSGEQFF
CDR3nt: TGTGCCAGCAGCAAAACCGGGACTAGCGGGAGCGGTGAGCAGTTCTTC
j_gene: TRBJ2-1
d_gene: TRBD2
abundance: once
v_gene: TRBV7-3

CDR3aa: CASSPVGTGIYEQYF
CDR3nt: TGCGCCAGCAGCCCCGTGGGGACAGGGATTTACGAGCAGTACTTC
j_gene: TRBJ2-7
d_gene: TRBD1
abundance: -
v_gene: TRBV4-1

CDR3aa: CASSPPSGRSYEQYF
CDR3nt: TGTGCCAGCAGTCCCCCTAGCGGGAGGTCCTACGAGCAGTACTTC
j_gene: TRBJ2-7
d_gene: TRBD2
abundance: -
v_gene: TRBV28

CDR3aa: CASSLPTGGSGNEQFF
CDR3nt: TGTGCCAGCAGCTTACCTACAGGGGGATCGGGCAATGAGCAGTTCTTC
j_gene: TRBJ2-1
d_gene: TRBD1
abundance: -
v_gene: TRBV5-4

CDR3aa: CASRADTRQGSIHEQYF
CDR3nt: TGTGCCAGCAGGGCAGACACGCGACAGGGGAGTATCCACGAGCAGTACTTC
j_gene: TRBJ2-7
d_gene: TRBD1
abundance: -
v_gene: TRBV27

CDR3aa: CASKVTGAFGNEQFF
CDR3nt: TGTGCCAGCAAGGTAACGGGAGCTTTTGGCAATGAGCAGTTCTTC
j_gene: TRBJ2-1
d_gene: -
abundance: -
v_gene: TRBV6-6

CDR3aa: CASSSLGGLTEAFF
CDR3nt: TGTGCCAGCAGTTCGCTAGGGGGCCTCACTGAAGCTTTCTTT
j_gene: TRBJ1-1
d_gene: TRBD1
abundance: few
v_gene: TRBV28

CDR3aa: CASGYSGRDTQYF
CDR3nt: TGTGCCAGTGGCTACTCAGGGAGGGATACGCAGTATTTT
j_gene: TRBJ2-3
d_gene: -
abundance: -
v_gene: TRBV18

CDR3aa: CATSDSTSSLNEQFF
CDR3nt: TGTGCCACCAGTGATTCTACTAGCTCCCTGAATGAGCAGTTCTTC
j_gene: TRBJ2-1
d_gene: -
abundance: -
v_gene: TRBV24-1

CDR3aa: CASSVPAGATVDTQYF
CDR3nt: TGTGCCAGCAGCGTCCCAGCGGGGGCCACCGTAGATACGCAGTATTTT
j_gene: TRBJ2-3
d_gene: TRBD2
abundance: -
v_gene: TRBV7-9

CDR3aa: CALRASGSGELFF
CDR3nt: TGTGCCTTACGGGCTAGCGGGTCCGGGGAGCTGTTTTTT
j_gene: TRBJ2-2
d_gene: TRBD2
abundance: -
v_gene: TRBV19

CDR3aa: CASSQTRDSSLHF
CDR3nt: TGTGCCAGCAGTCAGACCCGAGACAGCTCCCTCCACTTT
j_gene: TRBJ1-6
d_gene: -
abundance: -
v_gene: TRBV6-5

CDR3aa: CASSLDSGIGNTIYF
CDR3nt: TGTGCCAGCAGTTTAGATTCGGGGATCGGAAACACCATATATTTT
j_gene: TRBJ1-3
d_gene: -
abundance: many
v_gene: TRBV28